This is a list of T cell receptor beta chains from one sample in a study of T cell responses to AZD1222 COVID-19 vaccine. Here immunoSEQ multiplex PCR was the method, and the copy in TCRdb shows in-frame clones only, minus some. The profile covers 100,000 to 150,000 clones, with 75% to 95% appearing a single time and around 7% taken by the ten largest. The sample consisted of peripheral blood, taken on day 0 of AZD1222 vaccination. The receptors were sampled from an adult in good health. CDR3s include the opening cysteine and the closing phenylalanine or tryptophan. D genes are given only for firm matches. Clone size is not always given. Where it is, it says once, few, many or a class for expanded clones.

clone size	D gene	J gene	V gene	CDR3 DNA	CDR3 protein
NA	NA	TRBJ1-6	TRBV5-4	TGTGCCAGCAGCTTGGCAGGGGTGGATTCACCCCTCCACTTT	CASSLAGVDSPLHF
once	NA	TRBJ2-7	TRBV7-9	TGTGCCAGCAGTCATACCCGGGGGAACGAGCAGTACTTC	CASSHTRGNEQYF
NA	NA	TRBJ1-1	TRBV29-1	TGCAGCGCCCACCCAGGGCAGGAAGCTTTCTTT	CSAHPGQEAFF
NA	NA	TRBJ1-2	TRBV9	TGTGCCAGCAGCGCCGACCCGACACTAAACTATGGCTACACCTTC	CASSADPTLNYGYTF
NA	NA	TRBJ2-5	TRBV5-1	TGCGCCAGCAGCTCTGGACGCGGCTTCGGGGGAGGAGAGACCCAGTACTTC	CASSSGRGFGGGETQYF
NA	NA	TRBJ2-2	TRBV19	TGTGCCAGTAGTATAAAGTGGAATACCGGGGAGCTGTTTTTT	CASSIKWNTGELFF
NA	NA	TRBJ2-1	TRBV5-8	TGTGCCAGCAGCTTGGCCAGAATCAATGAGCAGTTCTTC	CASSLARINEQFF
NA	NA	TRBJ1-5	TRBV9	TGTGCCAGCAGCGTAGCGAGCAATCAGCCCCAGCATTTT	CASSVASNQPQHF
NA	TRBD1	TRBJ1-5	TRBV29-1	TGCAGCGTTGTGGACAGGGCTTTAGGAAATAGCAATCAGCCCCAGCATTTT	CSVVDRALGNSNQPQHF
NA	TRBD1	TRBJ2-4	TRBV5-6	TGTGCCAGCAGCCTCTGGACAGGGACTCTAGCCAAAAACATTCAGTACTTC	CASSLWTGTLAKNIQYF
NA	TRBD2	TRBJ2-1	TRBV3-1/TRBV3-2	TGTGCCAGCAGCCAGAGGGAGGGTGGGAGTGAGCAGTTCTTC	CASSQREGGSEQFF
NA	NA	TRBJ1-6	TRBV28	TGTGCCAGCAAGAACAATAATTCACCCCTCCACTTT	CASKNNNSPLHF
once	NA	TRBJ2-7	TRBV6-1	TGTGCCAGCAGTGAATACCGGACCGGCGAGCAGTACTTC	CASSEYRTGEQYF
NA	NA	TRBJ2-1	TRBV5-4	TGTGCCAGCAGCACCCGGGACGGAGCCTACAATGAGCAGTTCTTC	CASSTRDGAYNEQFF
NA	NA	TRBJ1-1	TRBV6-2/TRBV6-3	TGTGCCAGCAGTTACACCGCCAGTGAAGCTTTCTTT	CASSYTASEAFF
NA	NA	TRBJ1-3	TRBV7-9	TGTGCCAGCAGCTCGACGGTCTCTGGAAACACCATATATTTT	CASSSTVSGNTIYF
NA	NA	TRBJ1-3	TRBV29-1	TGCAGCGGATGGAATTTGGGAAACACCATATATTTT	CSGWNLGNTIYF
NA	NA	TRBJ1-3	TRBV19	TGTGCCAGTAGTATTAACCCGAGCTCTGGAAACACCATATATTTT	CASSINPSSGNTIYF
NA	NA	TRBJ2-7	TRBV5-5	TGTGCCAGCAGCCGATCGGGGAGAGCGGACGAGCAGTACTTC	CASSRSGRADEQYF
NA	TRBD1	TRBJ2-7	TRBV6-5	TGTGCCAGCAGTTACTCGATTTTAGGACAGGTGAAAGAGCAGTACTTC	CASSYSILGQVKEQYF
NA	NA	TRBJ2-1	TRBV7-6	TGTGCCAGCAGCCCCGGGGGCGATGAGCAGTTCTTC	CASSPGGDEQFF
NA	TRBD1	TRBJ2-3	TRBV11-3	TGTGCCAGCAGCATCGGGACAGGGGGGACAGATACGCAGTATTTT	CASSIGTGGTDTQYF